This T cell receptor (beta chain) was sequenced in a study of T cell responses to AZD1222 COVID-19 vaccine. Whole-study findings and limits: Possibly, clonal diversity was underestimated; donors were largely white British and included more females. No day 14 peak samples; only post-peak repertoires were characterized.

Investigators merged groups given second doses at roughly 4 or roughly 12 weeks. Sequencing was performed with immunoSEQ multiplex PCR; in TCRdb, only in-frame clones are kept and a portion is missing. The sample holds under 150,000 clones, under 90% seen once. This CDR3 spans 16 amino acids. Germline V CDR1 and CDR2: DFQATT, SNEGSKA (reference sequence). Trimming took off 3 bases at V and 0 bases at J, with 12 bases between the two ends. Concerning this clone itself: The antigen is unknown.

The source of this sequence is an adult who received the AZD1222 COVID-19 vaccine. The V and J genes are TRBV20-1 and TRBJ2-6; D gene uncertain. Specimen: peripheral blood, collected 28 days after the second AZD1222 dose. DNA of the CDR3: TGCAGTGCTAGTTGGGGTGTCCCCTCTGGGGCCAACGTCCTGACTTTC. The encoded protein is CSASWGVPSGANVLTF.